The T cell receptor (beta chain) described here comes from a study of human T cells and chemical hapten exposure. General study results and limits: The number of TCRs above 1 in 1000 frequency did not change after DPC sensitization.

Original methodology: A typical sample had 93,000 or so TCRs, with about 23,224 to 690,600 overall. TCRdb reanalysed the RACE reads using MiXCR and keeps one entry per CDR3 protein. It is TCRdb's table, rather than the study itself, that gives the V and J calls and clone size. The sample holds 95,000 or so distinct CDR3 sequences; approximately 10% are singletons and the top ten take 3.2%. This clonotype showed up many times. Its target is not known. Time point reported: patch test 2, 6 weeks after DPC sensitization. The treatment: therapeutic diphenylcyclopropenone sensitization with weekly scalp DPC. Alopecia patients between 18 and 70 years old and suitable for DPC were used as donors. Germline CDR1 is SGHTA and CDR2 is FQGNSA. The CDR3 is 15 residues long. Trimming removed 5 bases from V and 4 bases from J; junction bases left unmatched: 7.

The sequencing here drew on whole blood, taken in connection with sensitization to the hapten diphenylcyclopropenone (DPC). This chain uses TRBV7-2 with TRBJ2-1; TRBD2 matches 8 bases. The receptor was derived from a woman aged 40 to 50 with alopecia areata. Some clones in this sample may be carry-over from other donors' samples. CDR3 coding DNA: TGTGCCAGCAGCACCAGCGGGAGAGATTACAATGAGCAGTTCTTC. Its protein is CASSTSGRDYNEQFF.